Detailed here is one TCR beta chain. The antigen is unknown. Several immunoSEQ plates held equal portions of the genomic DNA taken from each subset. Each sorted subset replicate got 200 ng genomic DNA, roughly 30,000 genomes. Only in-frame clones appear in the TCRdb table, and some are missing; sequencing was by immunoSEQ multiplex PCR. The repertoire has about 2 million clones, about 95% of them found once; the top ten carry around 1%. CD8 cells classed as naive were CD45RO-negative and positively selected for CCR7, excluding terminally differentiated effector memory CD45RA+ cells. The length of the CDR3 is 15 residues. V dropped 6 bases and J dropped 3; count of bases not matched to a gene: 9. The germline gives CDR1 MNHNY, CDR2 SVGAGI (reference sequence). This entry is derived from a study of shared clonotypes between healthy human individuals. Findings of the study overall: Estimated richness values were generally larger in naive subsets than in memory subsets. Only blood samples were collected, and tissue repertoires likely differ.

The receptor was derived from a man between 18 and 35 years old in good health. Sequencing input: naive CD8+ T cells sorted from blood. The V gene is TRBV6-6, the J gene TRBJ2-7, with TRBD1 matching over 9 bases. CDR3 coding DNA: TGTGCCAGCAGCCCAGAGACAGGGGGGGGCTACGAGCAGTACTTC. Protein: CASSPETGGGYEQYF.